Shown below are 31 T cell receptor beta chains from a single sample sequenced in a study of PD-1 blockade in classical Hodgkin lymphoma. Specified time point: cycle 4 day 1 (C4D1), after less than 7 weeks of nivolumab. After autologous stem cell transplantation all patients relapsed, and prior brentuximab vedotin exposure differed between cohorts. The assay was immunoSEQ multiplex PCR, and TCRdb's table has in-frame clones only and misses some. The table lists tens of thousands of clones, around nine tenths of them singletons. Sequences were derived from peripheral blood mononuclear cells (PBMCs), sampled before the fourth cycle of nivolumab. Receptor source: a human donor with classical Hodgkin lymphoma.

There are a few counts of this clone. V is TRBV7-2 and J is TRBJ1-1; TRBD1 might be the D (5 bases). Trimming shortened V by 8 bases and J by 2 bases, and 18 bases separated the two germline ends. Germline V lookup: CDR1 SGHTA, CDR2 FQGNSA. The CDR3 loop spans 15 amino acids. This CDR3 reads CASRWEMQGNTEAFF. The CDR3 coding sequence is TGTGCCAGCCGCTGGGAAATGCAGGGTAACACTGAAGCTTTCTTT.

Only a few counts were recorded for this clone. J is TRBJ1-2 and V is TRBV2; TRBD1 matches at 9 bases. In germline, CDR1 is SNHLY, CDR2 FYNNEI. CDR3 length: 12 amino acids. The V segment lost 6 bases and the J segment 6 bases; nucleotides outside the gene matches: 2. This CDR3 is CASRGDRDGYTF. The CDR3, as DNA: TGTGCCAGCAGGGGGGACAGGGATGGCTACACCTTC.

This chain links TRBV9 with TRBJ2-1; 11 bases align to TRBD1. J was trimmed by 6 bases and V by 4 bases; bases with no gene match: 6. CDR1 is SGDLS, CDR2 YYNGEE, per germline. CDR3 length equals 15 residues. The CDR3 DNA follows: TGTGCCAGCAGCTTGGCCGGGACAGGGGGCAATGAGCAGTTCTTC. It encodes CASSLAGTGGNEQFF.

CDR3 sequence reads: CASSWGLAGVSTDTQYF. CDR3 bases: TGTGCCAGCAGCTGGGGACTAGCGGGGGTTAGCACAGATACGCAGTATTTT. The genes are TRBV11-2 and TRBJ2-3; 14 bases are shared with TRBD2. CDR3 length: 17 residues. Trimming took 4 bases from V and 0 from J; bases not matched to a gene: 3. Germline-derived CDR1 and CDR2 are SGHAT and FQNNGV. The full variable domain, its missing parts supplied by reference TRBV11-2 and TRBJ2-3, is EAGVAQSPRYKIIEKRQSVAFWCNPISGHATLYWYQQILGQGPKLLIQFQNNGVVDDSQLPKDRFSAERLKGVDSTLKIQPAKLEDSAVYLCASSWGLAGVSTDTQYFGPGTRLTVL.

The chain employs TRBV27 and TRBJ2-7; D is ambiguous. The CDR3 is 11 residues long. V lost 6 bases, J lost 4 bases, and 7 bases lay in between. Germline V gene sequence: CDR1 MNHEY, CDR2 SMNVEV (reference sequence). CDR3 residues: CASSPSYEQYF. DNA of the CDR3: TGTGCCAGCAGCCCCTCTTACGAGCAGTACTTC.

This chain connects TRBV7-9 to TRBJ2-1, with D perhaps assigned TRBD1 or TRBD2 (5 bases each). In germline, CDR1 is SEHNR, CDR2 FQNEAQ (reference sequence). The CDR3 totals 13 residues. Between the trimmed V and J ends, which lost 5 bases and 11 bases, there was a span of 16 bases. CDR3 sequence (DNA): TGTGCCAGCAGCCCACTTCCGGGACCGCAGCAGTTCTTC. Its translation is CASSPLPGPQQFF.

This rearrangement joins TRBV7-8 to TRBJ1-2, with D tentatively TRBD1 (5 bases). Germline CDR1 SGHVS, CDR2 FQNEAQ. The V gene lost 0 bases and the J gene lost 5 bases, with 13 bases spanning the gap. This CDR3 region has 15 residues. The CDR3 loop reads CASSLAGPDSYGYTF. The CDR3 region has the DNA TGTGCCAGCAGCTTAGCGGGACCGGACTCATATGGCTACACCTTC.

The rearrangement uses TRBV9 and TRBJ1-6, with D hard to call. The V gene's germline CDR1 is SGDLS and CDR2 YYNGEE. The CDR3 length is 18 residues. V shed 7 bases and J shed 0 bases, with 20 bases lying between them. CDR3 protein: CASAYGSRQSSYNSPLHF. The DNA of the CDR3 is TGTGCCAGCGCCTATGGCAGCCGCCAAAGCTCCTATAATTCACCCCTCCACTTT. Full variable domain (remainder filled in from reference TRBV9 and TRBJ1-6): DSGVTQTPKHLITATGQRVTLRCSPRSGDLSVYWYQQSLDQGLQFLIQYYNGEERAKGNILERFSAQQFPDLHSELNLSSLELGDSALYFCASAYGSRQSSYNSPLHFGNGTRLTVT.

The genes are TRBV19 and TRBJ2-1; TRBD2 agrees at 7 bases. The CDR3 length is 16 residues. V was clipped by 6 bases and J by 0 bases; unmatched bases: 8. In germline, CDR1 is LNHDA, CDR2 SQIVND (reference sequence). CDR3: CASRTGLTSSYNEQFF. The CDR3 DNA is TGTGCCAGTAGGACGGGACTAACGAGCTCCTACAATGAGCAGTTCTTC.

In nucleotides, the CDR3 is TGTGCCAGCAGCCTCCGGGCCCGGGCTCTCTACGAGCAGTACTTC. Translation: CASSLRARALYEQYF. The rearrangement uses TRBV27 and TRBJ2-7, with unresolved D. Trimming shortened V by 6 bases and J by 3 bases, and 18 bases separated the two germline ends. The length of the CDR3 is 15 residues. Germline CDR1 and CDR2: MNHEY and SMNVEV (reference sequence).

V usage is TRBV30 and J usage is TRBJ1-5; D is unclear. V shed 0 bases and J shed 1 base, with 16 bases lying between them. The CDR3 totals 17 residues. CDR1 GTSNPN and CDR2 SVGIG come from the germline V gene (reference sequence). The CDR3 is CAWSVQRTAPSNQPQHF. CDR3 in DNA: TGTGCCTGGAGTGTACAGAGAACCGCACCGAGCAATCAGCCCCAGCATTTT.

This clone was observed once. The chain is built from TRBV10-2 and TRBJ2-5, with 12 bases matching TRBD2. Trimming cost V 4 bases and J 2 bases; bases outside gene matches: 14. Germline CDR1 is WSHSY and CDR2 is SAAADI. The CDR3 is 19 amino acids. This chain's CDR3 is CASSAHRTSGARLQETQYF. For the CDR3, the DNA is TGCGCCAGCAGTGCCCACCGGACTAGCGGGGCGCGGTTACAAGAGACCCAGTACTTC.

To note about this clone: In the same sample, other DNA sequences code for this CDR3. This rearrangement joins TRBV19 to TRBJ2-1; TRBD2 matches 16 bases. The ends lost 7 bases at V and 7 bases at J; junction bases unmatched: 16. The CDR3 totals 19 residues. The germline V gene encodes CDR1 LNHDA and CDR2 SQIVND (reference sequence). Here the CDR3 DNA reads TGTGCCAGTACCCTCGTCCCGGGACTAGCGGGGGGGGTGGGTAATGAGCAGTTCTTC. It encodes CASTLVPGLAGGVGNEQFF.

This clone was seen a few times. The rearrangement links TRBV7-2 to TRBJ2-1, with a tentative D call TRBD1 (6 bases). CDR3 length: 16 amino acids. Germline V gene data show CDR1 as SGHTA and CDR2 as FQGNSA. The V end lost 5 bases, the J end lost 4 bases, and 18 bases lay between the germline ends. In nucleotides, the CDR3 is TGTGCCAGCAGCATGGGTTTTGGACAGCCTTACAATGAGCAGTTCTTC. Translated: CASSMGFGQPYNEQFF. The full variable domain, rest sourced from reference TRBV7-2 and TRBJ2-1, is GAGVSQSPSNKVTEKGKDVELRCDPISGHTALYWYRQSLGQGLEFLIYFQGNSAPDKSGLPSDRFSAERTGGSVSTLTIQRTQQEDSAVYLCASSMGFGQPYNEQFFGPGTRLTVL.

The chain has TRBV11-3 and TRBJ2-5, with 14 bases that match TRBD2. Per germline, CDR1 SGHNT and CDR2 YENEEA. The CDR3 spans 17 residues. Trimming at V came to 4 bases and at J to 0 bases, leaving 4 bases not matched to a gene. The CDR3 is CASSYGTSGRYQETQYF. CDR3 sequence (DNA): TGTGCCAGCAGCTACGGGACTAGCGGGAGATACCAAGAGACCCAGTACTTC.

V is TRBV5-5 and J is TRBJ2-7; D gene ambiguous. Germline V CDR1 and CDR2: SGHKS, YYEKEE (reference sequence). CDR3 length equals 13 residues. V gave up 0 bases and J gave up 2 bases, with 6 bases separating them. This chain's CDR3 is CASSLALTYEQYF. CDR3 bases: TGTGCCAGCAGCTTGGCCCTCACCTACGAGCAGTACTTC.

CDR3 coding DNA: TGTGCCTGGAGTGTATTGGGACAGCACACAGATACGCAGTATTTT. Translated, it gives CAWSVLGQHTDTQYF. This chain joins TRBV30 and TRBJ2-3, with 7 bases matching TRBD1. The CDR3 has 15 residues. Germline V gene lookup returns CDR1 GTSNPN and CDR2 SVGIG (reference sequence). Trimming cost V 0 bases and J 2 bases; bases outside gene matches: 5.

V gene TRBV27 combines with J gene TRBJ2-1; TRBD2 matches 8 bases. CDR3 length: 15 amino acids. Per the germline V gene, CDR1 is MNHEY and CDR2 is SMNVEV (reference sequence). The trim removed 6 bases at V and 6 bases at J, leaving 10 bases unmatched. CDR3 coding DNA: TGTGCCAGCAGAACGAGCGGGGGCCGGGCCAATGAGCAGTTCTTC. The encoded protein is CASRTSGGRANEQFF.

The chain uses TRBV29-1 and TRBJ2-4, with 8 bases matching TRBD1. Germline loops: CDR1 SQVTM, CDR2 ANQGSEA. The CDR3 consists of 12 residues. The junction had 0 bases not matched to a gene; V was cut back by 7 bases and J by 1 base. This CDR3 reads CSGTGAKNIQYF. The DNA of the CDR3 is TGCAGCGGGACAGGGGCCAAAAACATTCAGTACTTC.

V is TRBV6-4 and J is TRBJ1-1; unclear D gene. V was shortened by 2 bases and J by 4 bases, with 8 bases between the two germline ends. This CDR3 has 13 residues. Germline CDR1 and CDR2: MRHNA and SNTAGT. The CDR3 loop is CASSDGVATEAFF. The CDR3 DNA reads TGTGCCAGCAGTGACGGCGTAGCCACTGAAGCTTTCTTT.

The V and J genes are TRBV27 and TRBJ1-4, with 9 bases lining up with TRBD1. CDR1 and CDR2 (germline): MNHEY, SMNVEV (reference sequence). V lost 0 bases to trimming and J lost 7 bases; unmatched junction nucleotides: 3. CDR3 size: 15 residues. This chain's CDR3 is CASSLSGQGSEKLFF. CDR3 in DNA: TGTGCCAGCAGTTTATCGGGACAGGGAAGTGAAAAACTGTTTTTT.

CDR3 in amino acids: CASSFPGEYGYTF. The CDR3 DNA follows: TGTGCCAGCAGCTTTCCAGGGGAATATGGCTACACCTTC. The gene calls are TRBV5-4 and TRBJ1-2; a possible D gene is TRBD1 (6 bases). V lost 2 bases to trimming and J lost 5 bases, with 10 bases between them. The CDR3 sequence is 13 residues long. Germline V lookup: CDR1 SGHNT, CDR2 YYREEE (reference sequence).

The CDR3 spells CASKKQVDNSPLHF. The CDR3 coding sequence is TGTGCCAGCAAAAAACAGGTCGATAATTCACCCCTCCACTTT. The J gene is TRBJ1-6, the V gene TRBV5-6; tentative D call: TRBD1 (5 bases). This CDR3 has 14 residues. Trimming removed 6 bases at V and 5 bases at J, with 12 bases between. The germline gives CDR1 SGHDT, CDR2 YYEEEE.

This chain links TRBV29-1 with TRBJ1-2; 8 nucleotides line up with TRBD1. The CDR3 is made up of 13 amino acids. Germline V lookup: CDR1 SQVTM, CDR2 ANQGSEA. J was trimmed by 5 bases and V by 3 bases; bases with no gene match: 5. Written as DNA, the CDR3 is TGCAGCGTTGAGTGCCGGGACAGGTATGGCTACACCTTC. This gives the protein CSVECRDRYGYTF. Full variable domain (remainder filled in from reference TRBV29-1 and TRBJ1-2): SAVISQKPSRDICQRGTSLTIQCQVDSQVTMMFWYRQQPGQSLTLIATANQGSEATYESGFVIDKFPISRPNLTFSTLTVSNMSPEDSSIYLCSVECRDRYGYTFGSGTRLTVV.

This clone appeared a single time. The CDR3 here is CASSEALGRANQPQHF. The CDR3 DNA sequence: TGTGCCAGCAGTGAAGCGCTAGGCAGGGCCAATCAGCCCCAGCATTTT. The chain recombines TRBV6-1 with TRBJ1-5; TRBD1 is a possible D gene (5 bases). With 0 bases removed from V and 3 bases from J, the gap between germline ends came to 12 bases. Looked up from germline, CDR1 is MNHNS and CDR2 is SASEGT. The CDR3 extends over 16 amino acids.

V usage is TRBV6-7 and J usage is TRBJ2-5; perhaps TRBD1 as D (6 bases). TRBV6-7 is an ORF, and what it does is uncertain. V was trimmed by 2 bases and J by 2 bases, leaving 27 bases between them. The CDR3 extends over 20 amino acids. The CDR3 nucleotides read TGTGCCAGCAGTTACCTCATTACAGGGAACAATCATATTAGGCAAGAGACCCAGTACTTC. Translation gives CASSYLITGNNHIRQETQYF.

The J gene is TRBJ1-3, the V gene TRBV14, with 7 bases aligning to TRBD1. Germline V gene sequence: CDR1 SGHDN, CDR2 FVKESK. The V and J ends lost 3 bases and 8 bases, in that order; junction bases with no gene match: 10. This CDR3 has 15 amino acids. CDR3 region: CASSQGTASGDTIYF. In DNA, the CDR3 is TGTGCCAGCAGCCAGGGGACAGCCTCTGGGGACACCATATATTTT.

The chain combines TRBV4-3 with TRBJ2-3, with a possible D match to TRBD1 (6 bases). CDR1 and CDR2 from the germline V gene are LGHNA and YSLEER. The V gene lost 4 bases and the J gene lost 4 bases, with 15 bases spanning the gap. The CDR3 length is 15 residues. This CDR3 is CASSPLLGGSDTQYF. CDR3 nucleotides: TGCGCCAGCAGCCCTCTTTTAGGGGGATCAGATACGCAGTATTTT.

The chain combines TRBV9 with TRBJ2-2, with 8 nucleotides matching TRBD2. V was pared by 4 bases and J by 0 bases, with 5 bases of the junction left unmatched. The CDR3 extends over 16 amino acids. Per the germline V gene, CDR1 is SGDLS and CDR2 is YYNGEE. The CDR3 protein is CASSSPGLANTGELFF. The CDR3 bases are TGTGCCAGCAGCTCACCGGGACTAGCGAACACCGGGGAGCTGTTTTTT.

CDR3 DNA: TGTGCCAGCAGCTACCCGATAGCGGGGTTGAGGGGGGAGCAGTACTTC. Translating it yields CASSYPIAGLRGEQYF. This rearrangement joins TRBV5-4 to TRBJ2-7, with 8 bases lining up with TRBD2. The length of the CDR3 is 16 residues. Trimming at V came to 3 bases and at J to 7 bases, leaving 15 bases not matched to a gene. Germline-derived CDR1 and CDR2 are SGHNT and YYREEE (reference sequence). The complete variable domain, with remaining parts taken from reference TRBV5-4 and TRBJ2-7, reads ETGVTQSPTHLIKTRGQQVTLRCSSQSGHNTVSWYQQALGQGPQFIFQYYREEENGRGNFPPRFSGLQFPNYSSELNVNALELDDSALYLCASSYPIAGLRGEQYFGPGTRLTVT.

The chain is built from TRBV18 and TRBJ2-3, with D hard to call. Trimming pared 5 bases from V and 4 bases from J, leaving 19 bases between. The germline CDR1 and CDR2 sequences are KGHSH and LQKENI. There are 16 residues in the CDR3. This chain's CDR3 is CASSRWASDVSDTQYF. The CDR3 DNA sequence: TGTGCCAGCTCAAGGTGGGCTTCTGATGTGTCAGATACGCAGTATTTT.